These 32 T cell receptor beta chains share one sample of origin, sequenced in a study of cytomegalovirus exposure and HLA in healthy donors. PCR used 60 Vbeta primers and 13 Jbeta primers. Profiling relied on immunoSEQ multiplex PCR, and the TCRdb table lists in-frame clones only, not all of them. The repertoire holds some 170,000 clones, with more than 65% as singletons. Sequenced material: PBMCs. These receptors originate from a man between 18 and 29 years old in good health and CMV-seropositive.

The rearrangement joins TRBV19 to TRBJ2-3, with TRBD2 matching over 12 bases. The length of the CDR3 is 15 residues. The V gene's germline CDR1 is LNHDA and CDR2 SQIVND (reference sequence). The junction had 7 bases not matched to a gene; V was cut back by 9 bases and J by 3 bases. CDR3 nucleotide sequence: TGTGCCAGCTCCAAACTAGCGGGAGGAACAGATACGCAGTATTTT. This encodes CASSKLAGGTDTQYF.

This clone was detected once. J is TRBJ1-1 and V is TRBV7-9; TRBD1 aligns across 9 bases. Germline CDR1 is SEHNR and CDR2 is FQNEAQ (reference sequence). V shed 5 bases and J 7 bases; nucleotides not matched to a gene: 8. The CDR3 consists of 14 residues. CDR3 in DNA: TGTGCCAGCAGCCCCAGGGACAGGGTAGGTGAAGCTTTCTTT. Amino acid sequence: CASSPRDRVGEAFF.

The DNA for the CDR3 is TGTGCCAGCAGTTACAACCCACGGGGGACCTACGAGCAGTACTTC. This gives the protein CASSYNPRGTYEQYF. This chain uses TRBV6-5 with TRBJ2-7; tentatively, D is TRBD2 (6 bases). The V and J ends lost 2 bases and 2 bases respectively, with 13 bases between them. This CDR3 contains 15 residues. Per germline, CDR1 MNHEY and CDR2 SVGAGI.

The V gene is TRBV11-2, the J gene TRBJ2-7; TRBD2 might be the D (6 bases). V shed 5 bases and J shed 0 bases, with 11 bases lying between them. This CDR3 has 14 amino acids. CDR1 and CDR2 (germline): SGHAT, FQNNGV. The CDR3 spells CASSTGTDSYEQYF. The CDR3 nucleotides are TGTGCCAGCAGCACCGGGACTGACTCCTACGAGCAGTACTTC.

V and J are TRBV19 and TRBJ2-7; 7 positions match TRBD1. This CDR3 has 13 residues. In germline, CDR1 is LNHDA, CDR2 SQIVND (reference sequence). Germline trimming cut 6 bases from V and 6 bases from J; bases unmatched to any gene: 8. The CDR3 here is CASSGTVVGEQYF. The CDR3 region has the DNA TGTGCCAGTAGCGGGACAGTGGTGGGCGAGCAGTACTTC.

This clone was counted only a few times. The genes are TRBV5-1 and TRBJ1-2; D remains unclear. V dropped 4 bases and J dropped 4 bases, with 17 bases sitting between them. The V gene's germline CDR1 is SGHRS and CDR2 YFSETQ. The CDR3 is made up of 15 amino acids. The CDR3 sequence: CASSHPTSGSYGYTF. For the CDR3, the DNA is TGCGCCAGCAGCCATCCTACGTCGGGGAGCTATGGCTACACCTTC.

This rearrangement joins TRBV14 to TRBJ2-1; the D is unclear. This CDR3 is built from 15 residues. Trimming removed 0 bases at V and 5 bases at J, with 11 bases between. Germline CDR1 reads SGHDN; CDR2 reads FVKESK. The CDR3 DNA follows: TGTGCCAGCAGCCAAGATCGTTCAGGAAACAATGAGCAGTTCTTC. Translating gives CASSQDRSGNNEQFF.

This clone was observed a single time. V usage is TRBV5-5 and J usage is TRBJ2-7, with a possible D match to TRBD1 (5 bases). V was shortened by 1 base and J by 9 bases, with 11 bases between the two germline ends. Germline CDR1 and CDR2: SGHKS and YYEKEE (reference sequence). The CDR3 is 12 residues long. CDR3: CASSLTPQGQYF. CDR3 DNA: TGTGCCAGCAGCTTGACCCCCCAGGGGCAGTACTTC.

This clone was recorded a few times. The chain combines TRBV29-1 with TRBJ1-2; D remains unclear. Germline CDR1 and CDR2: SQVTM and ANQGSEA. V was trimmed by 4 bases and J by 5 bases, leaving 17 bases between them. The CDR3 spans 14 residues. CDR3 sequence: CSVVWETVGYGYTF. CDR3 coding DNA: TGCAGCGTTGTATGGGAGACCGTTGGATATGGCTACACCTTC.

The chain joins TRBV5-1 to TRBJ2-5; 7 bases agree with TRBD2. V trimming: 0 bases; J trimming: 5 bases; junction bases outside the gene matches: 10. Per the germline V gene, CDR1 is SGHRS and CDR2 is YFSETQ. The CDR3 extends over 16 amino acids. CDR3 amino acids: CASSLVSGGVKETQYF. The CDR3 DNA reads as TGCGCCAGCAGCTTGGTTAGTGGGGGGGTCAAGGAGACCCAGTACTTC.

The chain couples TRBV19 to TRBJ1-1, with D possibly TRBD1 on 6 matching bases. Germline V gene lookup returns CDR1 LNHDA and CDR2 SQIVND (reference sequence). The ends were cut back, 7 bases at V and 3 bases at J, with 15 bases in the middle. The CDR3 length is 14 residues. CDR3 residues: CASIHREGDTEAFF. CDR3 nucleotide sequence: TGTGCCAGTATTCACAGGGAAGGAGACACTGAAGCTTTCTTT.

The chain couples TRBV25-1 to TRBJ2-2; TRBD1 agrees at 8 bases. J was trimmed by 4 bases and V by 3 bases; bases with no gene match: 4. The CDR3 runs 15 residues. Germline V gives CDR1 MGHDK, CDR2 SYGVNS. In nucleotides, the CDR3 is TGTGCCAGCAGTGATGGACAGGGTGTCACCGGGGAGCTGTTTTTT. This codes for CASSDGQGVTGELFF.

This chain uses TRBV27 with TRBJ2-5; D unresolved. The J call is uncertain, as TRBJ2-7 better fits the DNA end. Germline values: CDR1 MNHEY, CDR2 SMNVEV (reference sequence). This CDR3 is built from 13 residues. The DNA for the CDR3 is TGTGCCAGCAGTTCATACTCTGAATACGAGCAGTACTTC. This gives the protein CASSSYSEYEQYF.

The rearrangement links TRBV7-9 to TRBJ2-3; D gene uncertain. The V end lost 3 bases, the J end lost 1 base, and 14 bases lay between the germline ends. The CDR3 covers 16 residues. In germline, CDR1 is SEHNR, CDR2 FQNEAQ (reference sequence). CDR3: CASSLVSVGGTDTQYF. CDR3 DNA: TGTGCCAGCAGCTTGGTTTCGGTTGGAGGCACAGATACGCAGTATTTT.

V gene TRBV28 combines with J gene TRBJ1-5; possibly TRBD1 for D (5 bases). Germline CDR1 MDHEN, CDR2 SYDVKM. CDR3 length: 15 residues. The germline V and J ends were trimmed by 6 bases and 2 bases, with 14 bases remaining between them. The CDR3 loop is CASSQGARRNQPQHF. The CDR3 nucleotides read TGTGCCAGCAGCCAAGGGGCGCGTCGCAATCAGCCCCAGCATTTT.

DNA of the CDR3: TGCGCCAGCAGCCAAGATTCGGGTACAGGGAGGGTGAGTCAGCCCCAGCATTTT. Translated: CASSQDSGTGRVSQPQHF. The chain employs TRBV4-1 and TRBJ1-5; tentative D call: TRBD1 (6 bases). Between the trimmed V and J ends, which lost 0 bases and 6 bases, there was a span of 21 bases. This CDR3 comprises 18 residues. Germline assignment: CDR1 MGHRA and CDR2 YSYEKL.

CDR3 residues: CASSQSTLGGRVGELFF. The DNA of the CDR3 is TGTGCCAGCAGTCAATCGACACTCGGGGGGCGAGTCGGGGAGCTGTTTTTT. This sequence joins TRBV28 and TRBJ2-2; TRBD2 is a possible D gene (7 bases). V dropped 5 bases and J dropped 7 bases, with 23 bases sitting between them. Germline V gene data show CDR1 as MDHEN and CDR2 as SYDVKM. The CDR3 length is 17 residues.

The J gene is TRBJ1-2, the V gene TRBV2, with a weak D call TRBD1 (6 bases). Per germline, CDR1 SNHLY and CDR2 FYNNEI. The CDR3 extends over 14 amino acids. V lost 6 bases to trimming and J lost 8 bases, with 19 bases between them. This CDR3 reads CASRRDILALGYTF. CDR3 nucleotides: TGTGCCAGCAGGAGGGACATTCTGGCCCTGGGCTACACCTTC.

The CDR3 DNA follows: TGTGCCAGCAGAAGCGGGAGTGACGAGACCCAGTACTTC. Translated, it gives CASRSGSDETQYF. The chain links TRBV28 to TRBJ2-5; 8 bases fit TRBD2. Trimming took 6 bases from V and 5 from J; bases not matched to a gene: 5. In germline, CDR1 is MDHEN, CDR2 SYDVKM. The CDR3 is made up of 13 amino acids.

This clone showed up just once. In this CDR3 the conserved last residue, phenylalanine or tryptophan, is missing, so a read error is likely. The chain has TRBV6-1 and TRBJ1-6, with D perhaps TRBD1 (6 bases). V dropped 6 bases and J dropped 6 bases, with 12 bases sitting between them. The germline V gene encodes CDR1 MNHNS and CDR2 SASEGT. This CDR3 is 14 amino acids long. The DNA of the CDR3 is TGTGCCAGCAGGAGGACAGACCTTAATTCACCCCTCCACCTT. Amino acids: CASRRTDLNSPLHL.

This chain uses TRBV7-2 with TRBJ2-3, with D perhaps TRBD2 (6 bases). Germline V gives CDR1 SGHTA, CDR2 FQGNSA. Trimming left V 10 bases short and J 0 bases short, with 14 bases between. CDR3 length: 14 residues. CDR3: CATTLGGSTDTQYF. For the CDR3, the DNA is TGTGCCACCACTCTAGGAGGGAGCACAGATACGCAGTATTTT.

V is TRBV5-1 and J is TRBJ2-7, with D uncertain. Trimming stripped 3 bases from V and 6 bases from J, with 13 bases between. CDR1 and CDR2 from the germline V gene are SGHRS and YFSETQ. The CDR3 is made up of 13 amino acids. CDR3 sequence reads: CASSSGLVSEQYF. In DNA, the CDR3 is TGCGCCAGCAGCTCTGGTCTAGTTTCCGAGCAGTACTTC.

V and J are TRBV7-3 and TRBJ2-1; D is possibly TRBD2 (7 bases). The V gene's germline CDR1 is SGHTA and CDR2 FQGTGA. The CDR3 covers 20 residues. The V gene lost 5 bases and the J gene lost 4 bases, with 30 bases spanning the gap. The CDR3 is CASSPLGGVGGQSRYNEQFF. CDR3 sequence (DNA): TGTGCCAGCAGCCCCCTGGGAGGGGTGGGGGGACAATCCAGGTACAATGAGCAGTTCTTC.

Comments on this clone: At one end, the junction sequence differs from germline, possibly due to a read error. The chain recombines TRBV25-1 with TRBJ1-1, with D possibly being TRBD1 (5 bases). CDR3 length equals 11 residues. Germline values: CDR1 MGHDK, CDR2 SYGVNS. The chain's CDR3 is CASSEGGSPHF. The CDR3 nucleotides are TGTGCCAGCAGTGAAGGGGGGAGTCCTCATTTT.

CDR3 sequence reads: CASSRTGTRTDTQYF. The CDR3 DNA is TGTGCCAGCAGCCGGACAGGGACCCGCACAGATACGCAGTATTTT. The chain combines TRBV11-2 with TRBJ2-3, with 8 bases fitting TRBD1. Per germline, CDR1 SGHAT and CDR2 FQNNGV. V shed 5 bases, J shed 1 base, and the junction held 5 bases outside the gene matches. This CDR3 has 15 amino acids.

The CDR3: CASSERLMQETQYF. CDR3 bases: TGCGCCAGCAGCGAAAGACTGATGCAAGAGACCCAGTACTTC. The V and J genes are TRBV4-3 and TRBJ2-5; D gene unclear. Per germline, CDR1 LGHNA and CDR2 YSLEER. The CDR3 has 14 residues. V was pared by 5 bases and J by 2 bases, with 12 bases between.

The V and J genes are TRBV7-2 and TRBJ2-7; no firm D call. Germline lookup yields CDR1 SGHTA and CDR2 FQGNSA. With 1 base removed from V and 5 bases from J, the gap between germline ends came to 15 bases. The CDR3 is 15 residues long. The CDR3 loop is CASSLGYGQQNEQYF. CDR3 nucleotides: TGTGCCAGCAGCTTAGGTTATGGGCAGCAAAACGAGCAGTACTTC.

V is TRBV19 and J is TRBJ2-7, with TRBD1 matching 7 bases. The CDR3 runs to 12 residues. Germline V gene sequence: CDR1 LNHDA, CDR2 SQIVND (reference sequence). V dropped 8 bases and J dropped 5; count of bases not matched to a gene: 6. In nucleotides, the CDR3 is TGTGCCAGTGGTAGGGGGCGTGACGAGCAGTACTTC. Protein sequence: CASGRGRDEQYF.

This chain joins TRBV6-1 and TRBJ1-1; D is perhaps TRBD1 (5 bases). This CDR3 contains 13 residues. The ends were cut back, 0 bases at V and 7 bases at J, with 9 bases in the middle. The germline V gene encodes CDR1 MNHNS and CDR2 SASEGT. The CDR3 reads CASSEASGDEAFF. CDR3 sequence (DNA): TGTGCCAGCAGTGAAGCATCGGGGGATGAAGCTTTCTTT.

The chain recombines TRBV15 with TRBJ1-5; D is unclear. With 1 base removed from V and 0 bases from J, the gap between germline ends came to 10 bases. CDR3 length: 16 residues. Germline V gives CDR1 LNHNV, CDR2 YYDKDF (reference sequence). CDR3 sequence reads: CATSRALGSSNQPQHF. The CDR3 DNA is TGTGCCACCAGCAGAGCTTTGGGCAGTAGCAATCAGCCCCAGCATTTT.

This clone was found once. The chain recombines TRBV28 with TRBJ1-3; D call uncertain. The V end was cut by 5 bases, the J end by 4 bases, with 15 bases between. Germline V gene sequence: CDR1 MDHEN, CDR2 SYDVKM. The CDR3 contains 15 residues. The CDR3 DNA follows: TGTGCCAGCAGTCCCTCTTATACCCAGGGAAACACCATATATTTT. It translates to CASSPSYTQGNTIYF.

The V call is TRBV7-2, the J call TRBJ2-1; D is ambiguous. The CDR3 has 14 amino acids. Trimming shortened V by 6 bases and J by 8 bases, and 17 bases separated the two germline ends. The germline CDR1 and CDR2 sequences are SGHTA and FQGNSA. The CDR3 region is CASSLGGPADEQFF. For the CDR3, the DNA is TGTGCCAGCAGTCTTGGTGGCCCGGCGGATGAGCAGTTCTTC.